Listed below are T cell receptor beta chains from one sample, sequenced in a study of CD8 T cells in ankylosing spondylitis. TCRdb itself ran the 5' RACE reads through MiXCR, one entry per CDR3 protein. The repertoire has around 480,000 distinct CDR3 sequences, over 15% of them found once; the top ten carry 1%. The sequencing sample was made of blood, either unsorted or a sorted T cell fraction (not recorded which). All receptors derive from a male donor with ankylosing spondylitis. Each CDR3 is given with its conserved first and last residue. Fields, in order: J gene, clone size, D gene, V gene, CDR3 length, CDR3 DNA, CDR3 protein. A D gene is named only where the DNA matches it firmly. Clone size appears in some rows only: once, few, many, or a class for an expanded clone.

j_call: TRBJ2-7
clone_size: once
d_call: -
v_call: TRBV7-9
cdr3_length: 15
cdr3_nt: TGTGCCAGCAGCTCGAGCCCTCGGGGTACCTACGAGCAGTACTTC
cdr3_aa: CASSSSPRGTYEQYF

j_call: TRBJ1-5
clone_size: few
d_call: -
v_call: TRBV24-1
cdr3_length: 12
cdr3_nt: TGTGCCACCAGCTCTCCTGGTCAGCCCCAGCATTTT
cdr3_aa: CATSSPGQPQHF

j_call: TRBJ2-1
clone_size: -
d_call: -
v_call: TRBV18
cdr3_length: 14
cdr3_nt: TGTGCCAGCTCACTTAACAGGGACCACAATGAGCAGTTCTTC
cdr3_aa: CASSLNRDHNEQFF

j_call: TRBJ1-4
clone_size: -
d_call: -
v_call: TRBV25-1
cdr3_length: 14
cdr3_nt: TGTGCCAGCACCACGACAGAGAGTAATGAAAAACTGTTTTTT
cdr3_aa: CASTTTESNEKLFF

j_call: TRBJ2-3
clone_size: -
d_call: TRBD2
v_call: TRBV20-1
cdr3_length: 18
cdr3_nt: TGCAGTACTGGCGGAGGGACTAGCGGTCCAGGGGGCACAGATACGCAGTATTTT
cdr3_aa: CSTGGGTSGPGGTDTQYF

j_call: TRBJ2-7
clone_size: -
d_call: TRBD2
v_call: TRBV13
cdr3_length: 15
cdr3_nt: TGTGCCAGCAGCTTGGGGACTAGCGAGTTCTACGAGCAGTACTTC
cdr3_aa: CASSLGTSEFYEQYF

j_call: TRBJ2-6
clone_size: few
d_call: -
v_call: TRBV12-3/TRBV12-4
cdr3_length: 15
cdr3_nt: TGTGCCAGCAGTCGCCGCGGAGCCGGGGCCAACGTCCTGACTTTC
cdr3_aa: CASSRRGAGANVLTF

j_call: TRBJ1-2
clone_size: -
d_call: -
v_call: TRBV12-3/TRBV12-4
cdr3_length: 12
cdr3_nt: TGTGCCAGCAGCCGCGGGGGAGGACTGTACACCTTC
cdr3_aa: CASSRGGGLYTF

j_call: TRBJ2-2
clone_size: many
d_call: -
v_call: TRBV5-1
cdr3_length: 15
cdr3_nt: TGCGCCAGCAGCTCTGGCGGGATATCCACCGGGGAGCTGTTTTTT
cdr3_aa: CASSSGGISTGELFF

j_call: TRBJ2-7
clone_size: few
d_call: -
v_call: TRBV12-3/TRBV12-4
cdr3_length: 15
cdr3_nt: TGTGCCAGCAGTCCCTCGCTACTAAACTCCTACGAGCAGTACTTC
cdr3_aa: CASSPSLLNSYEQYF

j_call: TRBJ1-4
clone_size: -
d_call: TRBD1
v_call: TRBV19
cdr3_length: 17
cdr3_nt: TGTGCCAGTAGTATGCCCACAGGGGCGGCAACTAATGAAAAACTGTTTTTT
cdr3_aa: CASSMPTGAATNEKLFF

j_call: TRBJ1-6
clone_size: few
d_call: TRBD1
v_call: TRBV7-2
cdr3_length: 14
cdr3_nt: TGTGCCAGCAGCCAAAGACAGGGCGTCTCACCCCTCCACTTT
cdr3_aa: CASSQRQGVSPLHF

j_call: TRBJ2-1
clone_size: few
d_call: TRBD1
v_call: TRBV20-1
cdr3_length: 16
cdr3_nt: TGCAGTGCTAGAGATCGGCGACAGGGATTCTACAATGAGCAGTTCTTC
cdr3_aa: CSARDRRQGFYNEQFF

j_call: TRBJ2-1
clone_size: -
d_call: -
v_call: TRBV10-3
cdr3_length: 13
cdr3_nt: TGTGCCAGCGGTAGTGACTCCTACAATGAGCAGTTCTTC
cdr3_aa: CASGSDSYNEQFF

j_call: TRBJ2-3
clone_size: few
d_call: TRBD2
v_call: TRBV20-1
cdr3_length: 15
cdr3_nt: TGCAGTGCTAGAGATGGTAGCGGGAGTGCAGATACGCAGTATTTT
cdr3_aa: CSARDGSGSADTQYF

j_call: TRBJ2-7
clone_size: -
d_call: -
v_call: TRBV12-3/TRBV12-4
cdr3_length: 14
cdr3_nt: TGTGCCAGCAGCCCAGCCGGGGTCTCCTACGAGCAGTACTTC
cdr3_aa: CASSPAGVSYEQYF

j_call: TRBJ1-1
clone_size: few
d_call: TRBD1
v_call: TRBV9
cdr3_length: 16
cdr3_nt: TGTGCCAGCAGCCTCGGACAGGGGGCTGTGAACACTGAAGCTTTCTTT
cdr3_aa: CASSLGQGAVNTEAFF

j_call: TRBJ1-4
clone_size: -
d_call: TRBD1
v_call: TRBV5-1
cdr3_length: 15
cdr3_nt: TGCGCCAGCAGCTTCTCGGGGACAGCTAATGAAAAACTGTTTTTT
cdr3_aa: CASSFSGTANEKLFF

j_call: TRBJ1-6
clone_size: -
d_call: -
v_call: TRBV28
cdr3_length: 16
cdr3_nt: TGTGCCAGCAGTTTCGCCCTGGGGGGCCCAAATTCACCCCTCCACTTT
cdr3_aa: CASSFALGGPNSPLHF

j_call: TRBJ1-1
clone_size: few
d_call: TRBD1
v_call: TRBV5-6
cdr3_length: 16
cdr3_nt: TGTGCCAGCAGCTTGGAAAGGGGGCGTAGGGGGACTGAAGCTTTCTTT
cdr3_aa: CASSLERGRRGTEAFF

j_call: TRBJ2-3
clone_size: few
d_call: -
v_call: TRBV27
cdr3_length: 15
cdr3_nt: TGTGCCAGCAACCCCGGACAGTCAAGCACAGATACGCAGTATTTT
cdr3_aa: CASNPGQSSTDTQYF

j_call: TRBJ2-7
clone_size: -
d_call: TRBD2
v_call: TRBV12-3/TRBV12-4
cdr3_length: 17
cdr3_nt: TGTGCCAGCAGCTCACTGCCGGGACTAGCGGGAGTGAGGGAGCAGTACTTC
cdr3_aa: CASSSLPGLAGVREQYF

j_call: TRBJ2-7
clone_size: -
d_call: -
v_call: TRBV6-5
cdr3_length: 14
cdr3_nt: TGTGCCAGCAGTTCCTCCCGGGGAAGAGACGAGCAGTACTTC
cdr3_aa: CASSSSRGRDEQYF